These 5 T cell receptor beta chains were all obtained from the same sample, sequenced in a study of tumor-infiltrating lymphocytes in primary liver carcinoma. Starting material for RNA and DNA co-extraction consisted of about 20-33 mg of unsorted bulk tissue. The template, roughly 0.45 ug total RNA, yielded TCR beta cDNA made with a constant-region primer. The TCR beta library was amplified through three nested multiplex PCR rounds in a modified ARM-PCR procedure. Two initial PCR rounds of around 9 cycles each paired TRBV1-TRBV30 forward primers with a C-beta reverse primer. TCRdb called the multiplex PCR reads again in MiXCR, with one record for every CDR3 protein. The sample lists roughly 70,000 distinct CDR3 sequences, 71% occurring once. What was sequenced was liver tumor tissue from sampling region 4. Regarding subset: tumor region T4, right-lateral pole. These receptors were obtained from a middle-aged man with primary liver carcinoma and hepatitis B virus infection.

This clonotype was found once. Given the absence of the conserved phenylalanine or tryptophan at the CDR3 end, a read error is likely. This rearrangement joins TRBV7-9 to TRBJ1-4; D might be TRBD1 (5 bases). The CDR3 consists of 14 residues. V lost 4 bases, J lost 5 bases, and 11 bases lay in between. Germline assignment: CDR1 SEHNR and CDR2 FQNEAQ (reference sequence). This CDR3 reads CASSSGRENEKLFS. CDR3 in DNA: TGTGCCAGCAGCTCGGGGCGGGAAAATGAAAAACTGTTTTCT.

The chain carries TRBV7-9 and TRBJ2-2, with D tentatively TRBD2 (5 bases). V lost 3 bases to trimming and J lost 7 bases, with 12 bases between them. Germline CDR1 reads SEHNR; CDR2 reads FQNEAQ (reference sequence). The length of the CDR3 is 14 residues. The CDR3 protein is CASSLCGEGGELFF. In DNA form, the CDR3 reads TGTGCCAGCAGCTTGTGCGGAGAGGGCGGGGAGCTGTTTTTT.

As regards this clonotype: The final CDR3 position lacks the conserved phenylalanine or tryptophan, pointing to a likely read error. V is TRBV11-2 and J is TRBJ2-6; 8 positions match TRBD1. The V and J ends lost 6 bases and 2 bases, in that order; junction bases with no gene match: 3. The CDR3 extends over 15 amino acids. CDR1 and CDR2 (germline): SGHAT, FQNNGV. The CDR3 DNA reads TGTGCCAGCAGTTTGGACAGGGCTGGGGCCAACGTCCTGACTCTC. Its protein product is CASSLDRAGANVLTL.

The V gene is TRBV4-1, the J gene TRBJ2-7, with 7 bases lining up with TRBD1. This CDR3 has 15 amino acids. Germline V gene sequence: CDR1 MGHRA, CDR2 YSYEKL. V shed 7 bases and J 0 bases; nucleotides not matched to a gene: 9. The DNA for the CDR3 is TGCGCCAGCAACCCGCCGGACAGGCTCTCCTACGAGCAGTACTTC. Translated, it gives CASNPPDRLSYEQYF.

This chain links TRBV18 with TRBJ1-3; D is ambiguous. Looked up from germline, CDR1 is KGHSH and CDR2 is LQKENI. The CDR3 extends over 15 amino acids. The V end was cut by 3 bases, the J end by 4 bases, with 13 bases between. The CDR3 region is CASSPGPSGGNTIYF. DNA for the CDR3: TGTGCCAGCTCACCCGGGCCCTCGGGGGGAAACACCATATATTTT.